This T cell receptor (beta chain) was identified during a study of blood T cell repertoires in COVID-19. Study in general: Material from acute and convalescent COVID-19 was sourced from the United States, Italy and Spain. The cDNA or gDNA used as material had been derived from T cells, B-cell-depleted T cells, or PBMCs.

The CDR3 has 15 amino acids. The V and J ends lost 5 bases and 6 bases respectively, with 14 bases between them. Germline CDR1 MNHEY, CDR2 SVGAGI. In the original workflow: Quantification of nucleated cells was approximated via reference gene primer amplification. Assay used: immunoSEQ multiplex PCR; TCRdb lists only in-frame clones, some missing. D and trimming were read from the DNA, whereas the V and J calls and clone size are those reported in that table. The sample yields hundreds of thousands of clones, about 82% seen once. This chain connects TRBV6-5 to TRBJ1-6, with unresolved D. This clonotype originated in a human donor in a cohort sampled during active COVID-19. Sequenced: peripheral blood. The CDR3, as DNA: TGTGCCAGCAGTCGTCTGGCCACCCCTAATTCACCCCTCCACTTT. Translated, it gives CASSRLATPNSPLHF.